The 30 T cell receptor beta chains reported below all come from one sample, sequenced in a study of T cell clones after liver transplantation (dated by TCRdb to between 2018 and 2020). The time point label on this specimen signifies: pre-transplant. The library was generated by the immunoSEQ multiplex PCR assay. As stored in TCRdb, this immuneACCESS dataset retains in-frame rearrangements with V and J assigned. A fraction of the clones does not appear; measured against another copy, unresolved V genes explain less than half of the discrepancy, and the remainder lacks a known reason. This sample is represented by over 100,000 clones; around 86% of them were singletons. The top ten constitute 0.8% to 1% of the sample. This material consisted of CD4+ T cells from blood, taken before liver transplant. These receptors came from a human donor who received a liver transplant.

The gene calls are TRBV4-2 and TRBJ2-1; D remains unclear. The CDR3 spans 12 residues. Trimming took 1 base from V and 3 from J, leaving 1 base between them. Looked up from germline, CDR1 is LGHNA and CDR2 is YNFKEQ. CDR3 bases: TGTGCCAGCAGCCAAGGCTACAATGAGCAGTTCTTC. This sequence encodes CASSQGYNEQFF.

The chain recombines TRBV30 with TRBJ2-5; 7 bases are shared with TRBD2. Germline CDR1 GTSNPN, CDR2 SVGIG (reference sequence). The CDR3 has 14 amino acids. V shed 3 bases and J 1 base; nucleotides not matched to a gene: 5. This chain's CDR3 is CAWRRGRVQETQYF. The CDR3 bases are TGTGCCTGGAGACGTGGGAGGGTCCAAGAGACCCAGTACTTC.

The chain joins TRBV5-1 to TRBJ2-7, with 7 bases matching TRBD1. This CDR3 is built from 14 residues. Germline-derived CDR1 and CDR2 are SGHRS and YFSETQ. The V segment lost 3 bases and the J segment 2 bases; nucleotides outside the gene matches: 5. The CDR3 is CASSSGTVTYEQYF. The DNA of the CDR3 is TGCGCCAGCAGCTCCGGGACAGTCACCTACGAGCAGTACTTC.

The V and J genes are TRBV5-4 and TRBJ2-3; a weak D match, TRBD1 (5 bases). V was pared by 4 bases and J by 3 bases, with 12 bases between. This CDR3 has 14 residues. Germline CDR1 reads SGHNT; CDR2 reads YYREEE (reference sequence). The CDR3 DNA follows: TGTGCCAGCAGCCGAAAGGGGTCGACAGATACGCAGTATTTT. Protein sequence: CASSRKGSTDTQYF.

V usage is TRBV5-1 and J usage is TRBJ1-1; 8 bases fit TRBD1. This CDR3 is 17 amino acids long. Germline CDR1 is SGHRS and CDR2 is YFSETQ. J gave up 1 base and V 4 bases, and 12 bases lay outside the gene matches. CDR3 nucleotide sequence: TGCGCCAGCAGCCCACTCAACCAGGGGGCCCGGAACACTGAAGCTTTCTTT. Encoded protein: CASSPLNQGARNTEAFF.

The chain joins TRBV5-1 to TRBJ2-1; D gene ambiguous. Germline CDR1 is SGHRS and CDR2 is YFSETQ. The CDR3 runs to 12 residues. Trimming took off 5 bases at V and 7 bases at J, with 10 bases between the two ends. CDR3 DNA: TGCGCCAGCAGAGTTATGGATAATGAGCAGTTCTTC. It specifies CASRVMDNEQFF. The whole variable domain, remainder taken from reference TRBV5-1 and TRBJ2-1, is KAGVTQTPRYLIKTRGQQVTLSCSPISGHRSVSWYQQTPGQGLQFLFEYFSETQRNKGNFPGRFSGRQFSNSRSEMNVSTLELGDSALYLCASRVMDNEQFFGPGTRLTVL.

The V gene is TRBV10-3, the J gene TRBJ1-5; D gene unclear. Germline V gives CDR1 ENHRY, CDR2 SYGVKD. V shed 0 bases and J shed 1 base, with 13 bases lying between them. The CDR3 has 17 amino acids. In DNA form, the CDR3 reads TGTGCCATCAGTGAGTCAACCCTCCCCGGGAGCAATCAGCCCCAGCATTTT. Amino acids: CAISESTLPGSNQPQHF.

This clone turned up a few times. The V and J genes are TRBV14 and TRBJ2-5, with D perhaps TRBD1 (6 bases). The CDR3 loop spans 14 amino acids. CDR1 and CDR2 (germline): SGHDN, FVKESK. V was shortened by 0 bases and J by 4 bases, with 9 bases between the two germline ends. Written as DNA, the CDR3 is TGTGCCAGCAGCCAAGAGGTAGGGGGAGAGACCCAGTACTTC. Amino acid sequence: CASSQEVGGETQYF.

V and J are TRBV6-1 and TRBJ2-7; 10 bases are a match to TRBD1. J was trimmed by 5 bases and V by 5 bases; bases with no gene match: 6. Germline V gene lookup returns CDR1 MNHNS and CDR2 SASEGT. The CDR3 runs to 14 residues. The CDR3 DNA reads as TGTGCCAGCAGTATACGACAGGGGGCGGACGAGCAGTACTTC. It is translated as CASSIRQGADEQYF.

CDR3 in DNA: TGTGCCAGCTCAAGGGGGACAGGTCGGGAGACCCAGTACTTC. Translation gives CASSRGTGRETQYF. The chain couples TRBV6-1 to TRBJ2-5, with 8 bases identical to TRBD1. The germline V gene has CDR1 MNHNS and CDR2 SASEGT. V lost 8 bases, J lost 5 bases, and 10 bases stayed unmatched. The CDR3 extends over 14 amino acids.

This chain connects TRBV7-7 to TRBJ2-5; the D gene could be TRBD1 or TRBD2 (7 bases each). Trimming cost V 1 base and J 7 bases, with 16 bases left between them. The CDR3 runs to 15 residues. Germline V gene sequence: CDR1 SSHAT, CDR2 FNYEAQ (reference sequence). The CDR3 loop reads CASSLGTRGLGTQYF. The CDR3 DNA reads TGTGCCAGCAGCTTAGGGACTAGGGGGCTTGGGACCCAGTACTTC. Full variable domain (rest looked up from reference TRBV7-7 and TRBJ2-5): GAGVSQSPRYKVTKRGQDVTLRCDPISSHATLYWYQQALGQGPEFLTYFNYEAQPDKSGLPSDRFSAERPEGSISTLTIQRTEQRDSAMYRCASSLGTRGLGTQYFGPGTRLLVL.

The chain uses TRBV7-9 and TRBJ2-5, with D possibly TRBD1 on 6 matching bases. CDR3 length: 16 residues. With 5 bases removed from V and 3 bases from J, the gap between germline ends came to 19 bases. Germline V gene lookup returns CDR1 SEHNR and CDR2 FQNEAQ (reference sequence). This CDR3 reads CASSLQVGAAEETQYF. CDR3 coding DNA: TGTGCCAGCAGCCTTCAGGTGGGGGCCGCCGAAGAGACCCAGTACTTC.

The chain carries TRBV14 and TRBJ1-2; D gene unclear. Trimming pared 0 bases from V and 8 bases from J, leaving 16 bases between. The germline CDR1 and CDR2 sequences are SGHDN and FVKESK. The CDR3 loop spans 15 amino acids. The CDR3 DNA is TGTGCCAGCAGCCAAGAGGTCGCCCTAGGAGAGGGCTACACCTTC. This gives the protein CASSQEVALGEGYTF.

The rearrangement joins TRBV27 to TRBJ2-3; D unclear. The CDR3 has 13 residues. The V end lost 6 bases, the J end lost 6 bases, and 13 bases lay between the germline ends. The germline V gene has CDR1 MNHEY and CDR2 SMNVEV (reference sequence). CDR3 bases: TGTGCCAGCAGCTCCCTACGTATGGATACGCAGTATTTT. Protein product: CASSSLRMDTQYF.

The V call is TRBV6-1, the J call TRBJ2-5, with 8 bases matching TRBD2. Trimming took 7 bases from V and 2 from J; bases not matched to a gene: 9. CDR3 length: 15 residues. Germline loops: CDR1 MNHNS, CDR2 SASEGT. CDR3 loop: CASTPFPGGQETQYF. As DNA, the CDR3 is TGTGCCAGCACCCCGTTCCCGGGGGGGCAAGAGACCCAGTACTTC.

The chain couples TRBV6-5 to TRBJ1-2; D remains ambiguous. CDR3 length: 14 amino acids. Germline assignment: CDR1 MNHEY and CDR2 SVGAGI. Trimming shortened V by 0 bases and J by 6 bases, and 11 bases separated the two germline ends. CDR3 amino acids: CASSYSRVINGYTF. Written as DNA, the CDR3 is TGTGCCAGCAGTTACTCGAGGGTAATAAATGGCTACACCTTC.

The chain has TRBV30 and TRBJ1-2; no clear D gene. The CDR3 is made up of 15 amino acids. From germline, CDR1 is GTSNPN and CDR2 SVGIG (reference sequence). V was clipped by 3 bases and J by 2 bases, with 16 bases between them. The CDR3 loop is CAWSAQEKRNYGYTF. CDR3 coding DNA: TGTGCCTGGAGCGCACAAGAAAAGCGCAACTATGGCTACACCTTC.

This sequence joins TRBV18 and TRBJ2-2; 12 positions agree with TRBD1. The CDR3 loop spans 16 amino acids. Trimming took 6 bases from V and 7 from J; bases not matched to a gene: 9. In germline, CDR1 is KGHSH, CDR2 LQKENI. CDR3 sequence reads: CASSPRDRGPDGELFF. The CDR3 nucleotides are TGTGCCAGCTCCCCTAGGGACAGGGGGCCTGACGGGGAGCTGTTTTTT.

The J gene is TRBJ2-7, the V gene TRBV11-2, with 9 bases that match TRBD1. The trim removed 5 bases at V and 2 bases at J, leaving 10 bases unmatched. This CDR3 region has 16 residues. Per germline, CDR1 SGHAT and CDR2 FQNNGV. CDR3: CASSVTGTGNPYEQYF. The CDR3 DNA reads TGTGCCAGCAGCGTTACCGGGACAGGGAATCCCTACGAGCAGTACTTC.

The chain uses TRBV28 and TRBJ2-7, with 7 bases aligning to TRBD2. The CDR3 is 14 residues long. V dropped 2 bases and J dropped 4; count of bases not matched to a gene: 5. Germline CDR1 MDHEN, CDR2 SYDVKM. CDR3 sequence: CASSLIASGYEQYF. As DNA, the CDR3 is TGTGCCAGCAGTTTAATTGCTAGCGGTTACGAGCAGTACTTC.

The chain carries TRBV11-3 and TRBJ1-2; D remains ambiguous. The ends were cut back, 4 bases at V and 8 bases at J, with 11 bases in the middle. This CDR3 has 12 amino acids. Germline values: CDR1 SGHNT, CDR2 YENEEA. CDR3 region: CASSSSGLGYTF. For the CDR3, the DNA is TGTGCCAGCAGCTCCTCCGGGCTCGGCTACACCTTC. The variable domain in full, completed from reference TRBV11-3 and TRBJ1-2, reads EAGVVQSPRYKIIEKKQPVAFWCNPISGHNTLYWYLQNLGQGPELLIRYENEEAVDDSQLPKDRFSAERLKGVDSTLKIQPAELGDSAVYLCASSSSGLGYTFGSGTRLTVV.

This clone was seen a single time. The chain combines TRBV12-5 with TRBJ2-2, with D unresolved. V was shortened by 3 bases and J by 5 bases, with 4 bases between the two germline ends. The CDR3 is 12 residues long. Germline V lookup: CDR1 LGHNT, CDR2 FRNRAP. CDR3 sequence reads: CASGLQTGELFF. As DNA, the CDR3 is TGTGCTAGTGGTTTACAGACCGGGGAGCTGTTTTTT. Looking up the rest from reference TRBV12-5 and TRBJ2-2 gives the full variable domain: DARVTQTPRHKVTEMGQEVTMRCQPILGHNTVFWYRQTMMQGLELLAYFRNRAPLDDSGMPKDRFSAEMPDATLATLKIQPSEPRDSAVYFCASGLQTGELFFGEGSRLTVL.

The CDR3 coding sequence is TGTGCCAGCAGGGAGACAGGGAGCTCCTACAATGAGCAGTTCTTC. The encoded protein is CASRETGSSYNEQFF. V usage is TRBV6-1 and J usage is TRBJ2-1; 7 bases agree with TRBD1. The germline CDR1 and CDR2 sequences are MNHNS and SASEGT. The ends lost 6 bases at V and 0 bases at J; junction bases unmatched: 5. The CDR3 length is 15 residues.

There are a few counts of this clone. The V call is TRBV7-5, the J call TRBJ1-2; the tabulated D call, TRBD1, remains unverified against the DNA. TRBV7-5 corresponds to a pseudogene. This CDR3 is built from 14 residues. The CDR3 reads CVRSLVPGIYGYTF. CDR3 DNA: TGTGTCAGAAGCTTAGTACCAGGGATCTATGGCTACACCTTC.

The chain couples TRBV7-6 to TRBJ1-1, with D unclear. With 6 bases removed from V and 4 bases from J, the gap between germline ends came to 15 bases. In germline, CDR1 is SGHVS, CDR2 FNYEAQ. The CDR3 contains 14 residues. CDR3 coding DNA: TGTGCCAGCAGTCCCTGGTTGGCGCCCACTGAAGCTTTCTTT. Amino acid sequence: CASSPWLAPTEAFF. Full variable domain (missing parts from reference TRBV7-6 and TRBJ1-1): GAGVSQSPRYKVTKRGQDVALRCDPISGHVSLYWYRQALGQGPEFLTYFNYEAQQDKSGLPNDRFSAERPEGSISTLTIQRTEQRDSAMYRCASSPWLAPTEAFFGQGTRLTVV.

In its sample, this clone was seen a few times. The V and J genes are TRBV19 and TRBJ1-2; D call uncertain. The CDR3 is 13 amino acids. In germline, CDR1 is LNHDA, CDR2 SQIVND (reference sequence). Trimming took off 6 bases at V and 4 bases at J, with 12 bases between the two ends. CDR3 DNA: TGTGCCAGTAGCCCCGACACTGGCTATGGCTACACCTTC. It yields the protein CASSPDTGYGYTF.

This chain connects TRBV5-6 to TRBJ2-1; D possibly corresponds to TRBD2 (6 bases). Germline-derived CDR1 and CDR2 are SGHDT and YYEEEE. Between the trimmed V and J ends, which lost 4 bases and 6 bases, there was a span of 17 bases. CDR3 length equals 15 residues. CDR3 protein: CASSPTSSRFNEQFF. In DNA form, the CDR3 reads TGTGCCAGCAGCCCTACTAGCAGCCGATTCAATGAGCAGTTCTTC.

CDR3 amino acids: CASNLQGNTEAFF. CDR3 sequence (DNA): TGTGCCAGCAATCTACAGGGGAACACTGAAGCTTTCTTT. The V call is TRBV6-6, the J call TRBJ1-1; a possible D gene is TRBD1 (6 bases). CDR1 is MNHNY, CDR2 SVGAGI, per germline (reference sequence). The V end was cut by 7 bases, the J end by 1 base, with 10 bases between. The CDR3 is made up of 13 amino acids.

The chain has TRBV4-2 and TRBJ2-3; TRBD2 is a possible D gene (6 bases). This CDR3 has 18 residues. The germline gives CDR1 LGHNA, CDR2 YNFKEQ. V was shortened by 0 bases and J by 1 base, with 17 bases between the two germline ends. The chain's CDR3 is CASSQEGRGLPGTDTQYF. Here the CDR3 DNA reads TGTGCCAGCAGCCAAGAGGGGCGGGGACTCCCTGGCACAGATACGCAGTATTTT.

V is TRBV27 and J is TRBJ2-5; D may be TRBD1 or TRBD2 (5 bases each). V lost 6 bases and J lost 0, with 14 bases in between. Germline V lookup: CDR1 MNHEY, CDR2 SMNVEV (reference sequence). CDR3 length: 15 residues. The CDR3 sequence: CASRRGISYQETQYF. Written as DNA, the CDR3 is TGTGCCAGCAGGAGGGGCATATCGTACCAAGAGACCCAGTACTTC.